Here is one TCR beta chain with its context. Per the original data handling: Using reference gene primer amplification, nucleated cell counts were estimated. Repertoires were generated with immunoSEQ multiplex PCR, while TCRdb's copy carries only in-frame clones and drops some. From that table come the V and J calls and clone size; the DNA was used to work out D and trimming. The repertoire holds 300,000 to 350,000 clones, with 80% to 95% as singletons. The CDR3 spans 18 residues. V dropped 2 bases and J dropped 3; count of bases not matched to a gene: 12. The germline V gene has CDR1 MGHRA and CDR2 YSYEKL. This record belongs to a study of blood T cell repertoires in COVID-19. Study details: The origin of the acute and convalescent COVID-19 samples was the United States, Italy and Spain. T cells, B-cell-depleted T cells, or PBMCs supplied cDNA or gDNA.

Sequencing was done on a sample of peripheral blood. The receptor comes from a woman in her twenties or thirties with COVID-19, enrolled during active disease. This sequence joins TRBV4-1 and TRBJ1-5; TRBD1 matches 8 bases. The CDR3 coding sequence is TGCGCCAGCAGCCAAACCCCCGGGACAGGCCCTTTCAATCAGCCCCAGCATTTT. Translating gives CASSQTPGTGPFNQPQHF.